This paragraph reports one T cell receptor beta chain. Its cognate antigen is unknown. A single base separates this from a much larger clone, so it may be a read error. This CDR3 has 13 amino acids. Looked up from germline, CDR1 is SGHDT and CDR2 is YYEEEE. The V gene lost 0 bases and the J gene lost 5 bases, with 9 bases spanning the gap. Libraries of naive CD8 cells were prepared from roughly 18,000 to 920,000 sorted cells using 10%, 30% or 50% RNA. The CD8+CD4-CCR7+CD45RA+ phenotype defined the sorted naive CD8 T cells. This sample stems from a study of molecular identifiers for immune sequencing clone quantification. Study-wide results and limits: Clones with over 20 RNA copies captured over 98% of effector molecules but under 1% of naive ones.

Preparation methods for the bulk TCR libraries were those previously described, with listed TCR primers. Via MiXCR, TCRdb re-called the PCR reads, giving one row per CDR3 protein. This table has over 600,000 distinct CDR3 sequences, 15% to 20% appearing once. This TCR was recovered from a human donor in good health. Some libraries in this study had Jurkat cell RNA spiked in. The source material was naive CD8+ T cells from blood, with Jurkat cell RNA spiked in. Documented subset: FACS-sorted CD8+CD4-CCR7+CD45RA+ naive T cells. The J gene is TRBJ2-7, the V gene TRBV5-6, with D uncertain. This CDR3 reads CASSLERNHEQYF. CDR3 bases: TGTGCCAGCAGCTTGGAACGGAACCACGAGCAGTACTTC.